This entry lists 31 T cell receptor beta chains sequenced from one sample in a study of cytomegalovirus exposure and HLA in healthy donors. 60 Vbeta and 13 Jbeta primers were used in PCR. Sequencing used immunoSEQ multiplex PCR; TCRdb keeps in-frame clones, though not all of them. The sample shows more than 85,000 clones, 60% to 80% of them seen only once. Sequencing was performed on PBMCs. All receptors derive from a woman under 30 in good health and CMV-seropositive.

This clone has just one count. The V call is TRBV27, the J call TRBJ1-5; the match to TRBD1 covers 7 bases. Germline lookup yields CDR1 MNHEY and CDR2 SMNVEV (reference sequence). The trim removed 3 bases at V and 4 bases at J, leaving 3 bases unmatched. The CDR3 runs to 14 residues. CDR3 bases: TGTGCCAGCAGTTTCGGGACAGAGAATCAGCCCCAGCATTTT. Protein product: CASSFGTENQPQHF.

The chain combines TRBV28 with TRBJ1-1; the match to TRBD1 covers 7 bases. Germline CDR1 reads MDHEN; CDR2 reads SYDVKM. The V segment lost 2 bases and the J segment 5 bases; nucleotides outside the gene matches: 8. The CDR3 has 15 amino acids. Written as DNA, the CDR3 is TGTGCCAGCAGTTTAAGTAAGGGGGCGTTGACTGAAGCTTTCTTT. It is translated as CASSLSKGALTEAFF.

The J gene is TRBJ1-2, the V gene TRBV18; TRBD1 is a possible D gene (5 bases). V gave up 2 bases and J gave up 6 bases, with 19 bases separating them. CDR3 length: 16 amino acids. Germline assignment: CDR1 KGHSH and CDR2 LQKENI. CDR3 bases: TGTGCCAGCTCACCAAACGGTCAGGGCATTAGGAATGGCTACACCTTC. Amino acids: CASSPNGQGIRNGYTF.

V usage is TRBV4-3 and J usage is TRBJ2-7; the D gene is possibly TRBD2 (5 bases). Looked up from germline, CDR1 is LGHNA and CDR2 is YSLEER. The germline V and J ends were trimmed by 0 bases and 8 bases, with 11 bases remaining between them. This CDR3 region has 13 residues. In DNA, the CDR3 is TGCGCCAGCAGCCAAGATTCCGGGGATAAGCAGTACTTC. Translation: CASSQDSGDKQYF.

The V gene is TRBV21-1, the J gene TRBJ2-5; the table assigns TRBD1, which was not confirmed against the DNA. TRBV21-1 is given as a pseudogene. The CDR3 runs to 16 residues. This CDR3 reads CASSMASRQGGETQYF. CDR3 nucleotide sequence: TGTGCCAGCAGCATGGCCTCCCGACAGGGCGGCGAGACCCAGTACTTC.

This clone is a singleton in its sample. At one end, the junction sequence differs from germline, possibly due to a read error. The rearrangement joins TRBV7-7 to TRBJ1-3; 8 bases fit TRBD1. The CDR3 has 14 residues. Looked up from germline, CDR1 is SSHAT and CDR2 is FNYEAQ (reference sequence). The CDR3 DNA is TGTGCTAGCAGCCCCTTACGGACAGGGCCGACCATATATTTT. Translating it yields CASSPLRTGPTIYF.

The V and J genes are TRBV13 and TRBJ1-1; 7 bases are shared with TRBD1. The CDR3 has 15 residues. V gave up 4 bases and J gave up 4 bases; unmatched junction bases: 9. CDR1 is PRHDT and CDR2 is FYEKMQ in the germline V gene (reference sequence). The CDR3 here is CASSSGGGTGTEAFF. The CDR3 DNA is TGTGCCAGCAGCTCAGGGGGGGGGACCGGCACTGAAGCTTTCTTT.

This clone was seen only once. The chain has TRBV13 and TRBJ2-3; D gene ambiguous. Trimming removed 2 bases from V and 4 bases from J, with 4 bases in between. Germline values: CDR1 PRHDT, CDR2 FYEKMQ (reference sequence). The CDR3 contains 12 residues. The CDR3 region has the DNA TGTGCCAGCAGCTTACAGTCAGATACGCAGTATTTT. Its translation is CASSLQSDTQYF.

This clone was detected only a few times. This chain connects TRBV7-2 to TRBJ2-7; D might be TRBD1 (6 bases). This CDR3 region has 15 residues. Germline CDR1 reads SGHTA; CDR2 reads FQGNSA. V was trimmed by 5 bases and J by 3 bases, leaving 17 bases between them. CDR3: CASSTRDNAGYEQYF. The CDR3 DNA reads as TGTGCCAGCAGCACTCGGGACAACGCGGGCTACGAGCAGTACTTC.

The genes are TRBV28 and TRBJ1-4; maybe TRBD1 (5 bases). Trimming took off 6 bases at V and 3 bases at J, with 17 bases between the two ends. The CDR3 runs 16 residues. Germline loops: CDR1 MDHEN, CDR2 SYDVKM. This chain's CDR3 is CASRAPSGTSNEKLFF. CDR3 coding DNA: TGTGCCAGCAGGGCCCCGTCCGGGACTTCTAATGAAAAACTGTTTTTT. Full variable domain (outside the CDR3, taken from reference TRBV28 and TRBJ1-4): DVKVTQSSRYLVKRTGEKVFLECVQDMDHENMFWYRQDPGLGLRLIYFSYDVKMKEKGDIPEGYSVSREKKERFSLILESASTNQTSMYLCASRAPSGTSNEKLFFGSGTQLSVL.

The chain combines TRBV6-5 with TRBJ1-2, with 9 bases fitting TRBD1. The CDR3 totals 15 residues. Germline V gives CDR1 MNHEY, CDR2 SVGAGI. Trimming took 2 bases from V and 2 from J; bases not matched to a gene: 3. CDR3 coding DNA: TGTGCCAGCAGTTACACCGGGACAGGGAACTATGGCTACACCTTC. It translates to CASSYTGTGNYGYTF.

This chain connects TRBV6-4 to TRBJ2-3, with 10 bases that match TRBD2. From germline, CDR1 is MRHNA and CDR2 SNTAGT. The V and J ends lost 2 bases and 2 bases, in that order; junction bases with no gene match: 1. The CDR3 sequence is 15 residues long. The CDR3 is CASSDSGRATDTQYF. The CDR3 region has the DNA TGTGCCAGCAGTGACAGCGGGAGGGCCACAGATACGCAGTATTTT.

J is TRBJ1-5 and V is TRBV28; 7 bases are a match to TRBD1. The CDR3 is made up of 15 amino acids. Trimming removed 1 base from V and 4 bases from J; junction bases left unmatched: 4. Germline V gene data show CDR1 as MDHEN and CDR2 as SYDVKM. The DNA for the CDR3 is TGTGCCAGCAGTTTATTTAAGGGGGCGAATCAGCCCCAGCATTTT. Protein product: CASSLFKGANQPQHF.

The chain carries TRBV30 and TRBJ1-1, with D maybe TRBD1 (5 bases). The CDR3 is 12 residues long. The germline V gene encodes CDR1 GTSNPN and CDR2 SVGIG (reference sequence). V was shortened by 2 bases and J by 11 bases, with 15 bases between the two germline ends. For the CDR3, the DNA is TGTGCCTGGAGTAGGGGAAAAACACATGCTTTCTTT. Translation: CAWSRGKTHAFF.

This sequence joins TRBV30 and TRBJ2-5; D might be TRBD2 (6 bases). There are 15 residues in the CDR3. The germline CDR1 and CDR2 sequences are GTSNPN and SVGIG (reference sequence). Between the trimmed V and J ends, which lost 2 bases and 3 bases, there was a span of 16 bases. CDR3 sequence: CAWSLVADIEETQYF. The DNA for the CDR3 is TGTGCCTGGAGTCTAGTAGCGGATATCGAAGAGACCCAGTACTTC.

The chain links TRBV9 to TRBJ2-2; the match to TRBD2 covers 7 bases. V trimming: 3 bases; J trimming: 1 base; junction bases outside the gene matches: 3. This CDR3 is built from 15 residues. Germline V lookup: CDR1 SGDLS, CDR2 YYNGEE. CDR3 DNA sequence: TGTGCCAGCAGCGCTAGCGGAATGAACACCGGGGAGCTGTTTTTT. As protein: CASSASGMNTGELFF.

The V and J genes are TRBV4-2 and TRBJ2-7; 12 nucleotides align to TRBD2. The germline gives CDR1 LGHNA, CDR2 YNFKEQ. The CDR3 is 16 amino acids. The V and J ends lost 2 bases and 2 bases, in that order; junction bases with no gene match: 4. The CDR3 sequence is CASSQPLAGGAYEQYF. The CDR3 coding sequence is TGTGCCAGCAGCCAACCTCTAGCGGGAGGGGCCTACGAGCAGTACTTC.

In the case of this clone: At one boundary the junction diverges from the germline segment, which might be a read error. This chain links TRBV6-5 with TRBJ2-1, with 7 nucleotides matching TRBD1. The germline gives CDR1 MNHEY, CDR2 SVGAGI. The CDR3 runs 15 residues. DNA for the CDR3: TGTGCCAGCAGTTTGTCAGGGGGAGCCTACAATGAGCGGTTCTTC. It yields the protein CASSLSGGAYNERFF.

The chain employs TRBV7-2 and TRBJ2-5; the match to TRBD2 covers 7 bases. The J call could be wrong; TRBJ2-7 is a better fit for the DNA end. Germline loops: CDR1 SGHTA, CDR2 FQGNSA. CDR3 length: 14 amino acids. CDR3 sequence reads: CASSSVQRGYEQYF. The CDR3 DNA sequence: TGTGCCAGCAGCTCAGTACAGCGGGGCTACGAGCAGTACTTC.

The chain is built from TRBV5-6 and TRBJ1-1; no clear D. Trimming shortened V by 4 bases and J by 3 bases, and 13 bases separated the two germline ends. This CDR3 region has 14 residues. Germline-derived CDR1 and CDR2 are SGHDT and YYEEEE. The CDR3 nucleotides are TGTGCCAGCAGCGGCGAGATGAGGGACACTGAAGCTTTCTTT. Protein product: CASSGEMRDTEAFF. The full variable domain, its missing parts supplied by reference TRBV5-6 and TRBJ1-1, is DAGVTQSPTHLIKTRGQQVTLRCSPKSGHDTVSWYQQALGQGPQFIFQYYEEEERQRGNFPDRFSGHQFPNYSSELNVNALLLGDSALYLCASSGEMRDTEAFFGQGTRLTVV.

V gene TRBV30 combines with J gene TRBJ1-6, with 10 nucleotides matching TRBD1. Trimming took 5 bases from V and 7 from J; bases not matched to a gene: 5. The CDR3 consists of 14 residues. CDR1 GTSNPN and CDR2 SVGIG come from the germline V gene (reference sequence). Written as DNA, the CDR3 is TGTGCCTGGGCCGGACAGGGGGGGAATTCACCCCTCCACTTT. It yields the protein CAWAGQGGNSPLHF.

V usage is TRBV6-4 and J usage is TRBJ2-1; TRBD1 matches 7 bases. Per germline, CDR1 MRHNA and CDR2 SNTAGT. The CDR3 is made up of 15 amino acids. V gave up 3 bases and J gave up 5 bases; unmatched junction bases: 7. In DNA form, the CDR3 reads TGTGCCAGCAGTGATGGGAAGGGGGCCAACAATGAGCAGTTCTTC. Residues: CASSDGKGANNEQFF.

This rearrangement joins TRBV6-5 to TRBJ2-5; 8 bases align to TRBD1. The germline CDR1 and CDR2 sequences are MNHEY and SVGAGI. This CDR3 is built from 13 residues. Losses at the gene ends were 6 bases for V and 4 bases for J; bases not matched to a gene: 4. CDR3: CASSQGQGETQYF. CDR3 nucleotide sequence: TGTGCCAGCAGCCAAGGACAGGGAGAGACCCAGTACTTC.

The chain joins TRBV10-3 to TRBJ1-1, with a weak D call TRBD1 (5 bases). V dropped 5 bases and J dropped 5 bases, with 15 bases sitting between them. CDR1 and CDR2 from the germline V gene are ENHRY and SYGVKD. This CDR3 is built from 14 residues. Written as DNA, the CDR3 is TGTGCCATCAGTCGGGTAGGGGAGGGAACTGAAGCTTTCTTT. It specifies CAISRVGEGTEAFF.

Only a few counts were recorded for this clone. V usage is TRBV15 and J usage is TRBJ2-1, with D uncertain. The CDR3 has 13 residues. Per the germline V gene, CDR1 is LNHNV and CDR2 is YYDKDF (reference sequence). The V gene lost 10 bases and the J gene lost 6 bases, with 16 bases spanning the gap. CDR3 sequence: CAIEDRVGNEQFF. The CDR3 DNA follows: TGTGCCATCGAAGATCGGGTCGGCAATGAGCAGTTCTTC. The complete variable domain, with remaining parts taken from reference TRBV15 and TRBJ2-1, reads DAMVIQNPRYQVTQFGKPVTLSCSQTLNHNVMYWYQQKSSQAPKLLFHYYDKDFNNEADTPDNFQSRRPNTSFCFLDIRSPGLGDTAMYLCAIEDRVGNEQFFGPGTRLTVL.

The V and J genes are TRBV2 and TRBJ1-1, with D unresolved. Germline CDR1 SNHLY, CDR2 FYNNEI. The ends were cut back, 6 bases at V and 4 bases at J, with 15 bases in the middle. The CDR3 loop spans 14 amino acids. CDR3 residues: CASSSEVGSTEAFF. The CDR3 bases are TGTGCCAGCAGCAGTGAAGTAGGGAGCACTGAAGCTTTCTTT.

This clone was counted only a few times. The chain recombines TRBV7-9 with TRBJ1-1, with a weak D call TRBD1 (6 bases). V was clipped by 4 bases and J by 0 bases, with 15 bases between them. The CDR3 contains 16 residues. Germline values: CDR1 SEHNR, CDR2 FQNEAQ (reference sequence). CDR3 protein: CASSSPGGGLNTEAFF. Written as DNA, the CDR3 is TGTGCCAGCAGCTCCCCCGGGGGGGGCCTGAACACTGAAGCTTTCTTT.

The CDR3 sequence: CASSLMAAGAGASNEQFF. The CDR3 DNA sequence: TGTGCCAGCAGCTTGATGGCCGCGGGGGCGGGAGCTAGCAATGAGCAGTTCTTC. The V and J genes are TRBV7-2 and TRBJ2-1, with D perhaps matching TRBD2 (7 bases). The germline V gene has CDR1 SGHTA and CDR2 FQGNSA. This CDR3 is built from 18 residues. Deletions cut 3 bases from V and 6 bases from J, with 24 bases between.

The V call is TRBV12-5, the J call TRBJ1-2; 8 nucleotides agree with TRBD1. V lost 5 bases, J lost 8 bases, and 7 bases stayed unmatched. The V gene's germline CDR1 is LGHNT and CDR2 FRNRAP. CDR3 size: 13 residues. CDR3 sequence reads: CASGPGQGRGYTF. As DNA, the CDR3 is TGTGCTAGTGGTCCCGGACAGGGTCGGGGCTACACCTTC.

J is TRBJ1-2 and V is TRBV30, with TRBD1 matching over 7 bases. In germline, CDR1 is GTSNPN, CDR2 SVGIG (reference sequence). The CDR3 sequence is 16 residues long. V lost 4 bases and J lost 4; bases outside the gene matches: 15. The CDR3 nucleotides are TGTGCCTGGATCGACCATGAAGGGGGCTGGGTCTATGGCTACACCTTC. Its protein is CAWIDHEGGWVYGYTF.

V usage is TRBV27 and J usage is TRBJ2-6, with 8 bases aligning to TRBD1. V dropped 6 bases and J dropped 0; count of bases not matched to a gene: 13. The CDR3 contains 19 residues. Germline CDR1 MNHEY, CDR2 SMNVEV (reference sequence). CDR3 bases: TGTGCCAGCAGAAGGACAGGGTTAAGGTTACTCTCTGGGGCCAACGTCCTGACTTTC. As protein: CASRRTGLRLLSGANVLTF.